These 25 T cell receptor beta chains share one sample of origin, sequenced in a study of blood T cell repertoires in COVID-19. Using immunoSEQ multiplex PCR, the repertoire was profiled, and TCRdb retains in-frame clones only, with some absent. The sample includes over 75,000 clones, around 78% seen only once; the top ten take roughly 10%. The specimen sequenced was peripheral blood. Source of these receptors: a human donor in a cohort sampled during active COVID-19.

In DNA, the CDR3 is TGTGCCAGCAGCTTAGATCAAAATTTCGAGCAGTACTTC. It yields the protein CASSLDQNFEQYF. The rearrangement links TRBV11-2 to TRBJ2-7; D gene ambiguous. The CDR3 has 13 residues. Germline V gene lookup returns CDR1 SGHAT and CDR2 FQNNGV. Trimming removed 0 bases from V and 6 bases from J, with 9 bases in between.

The chain is built from TRBV7-9 and TRBJ2-7; D is uncertain. Trimming took off 6 bases at V and 2 bases at J, with 5 bases between the two ends. This CDR3 region has 11 residues. Germline V gene sequence: CDR1 SEHNR, CDR2 FQNEAQ (reference sequence). The CDR3 here is CASSPAYEQYF. For the CDR3, the DNA is TGTGCCAGCAGTCCGGCCTACGAGCAGTACTTC.

There are a few counts of this clone. V usage is TRBV19 and J usage is TRBJ2-7; 12 nucleotides align to TRBD2. The V gene's germline CDR1 is LNHDA and CDR2 SQIVND (reference sequence). The CDR3 is made up of 14 amino acids. V was clipped by 5 bases and J by 5 bases; unmatched bases: 4. The CDR3 is CASSLAGGHDEQYF. The CDR3 DNA is TGTGCCAGTAGTCTAGCGGGGGGGCACGACGAGCAGTACTTC.

The chain couples TRBV2 to TRBJ2-7; D not certain. The ends were cut back, 8 bases at V and 4 bases at J, with 15 bases in the middle. The CDR3 is 13 amino acids. Germline V CDR1 and CDR2: SNHLY, FYNNEI. Here the CDR3 reads CASRPPLVYEQYF. The CDR3 DNA follows: TGTGCCAGCCGCCCGCCCCTAGTATACGAGCAGTACTTC.

The gene calls are TRBV7-2 and TRBJ2-1; D is unresolved. The germline V gene encodes CDR1 SGHTA and CDR2 FQGNSA. This CDR3 has 15 residues. Deletions cut 2 bases from V and 7 bases from J, with 15 bases between. The CDR3, as DNA: TGTGCCAGCAGCTTAAACGCTCTTACTTTTAATGAGCAGTTCTTC. It codes for CASSLNALTFNEQFF.

The CDR3 is CSARTGVNQPQHF. The CDR3 DNA reads TGCAGCGCAAGGACAGGGGTCAATCAGCCCCAGCATTTT. This chain connects TRBV29-1 to TRBJ1-5; TRBD1 matches at 9 bases. Germline CDR1 SQVTM, CDR2 ANQGSEA. This CDR3 comprises 13 residues. The ends lost 7 bases at V and 3 bases at J; junction bases unmatched: 4.

The V and J genes are TRBV7-2 and TRBJ1-6; D call uncertain. The CDR3 is 14 residues long. Deletions cut 3 bases from V and 5 bases from J, with 8 bases between. Per germline, CDR1 SGHTA and CDR2 FQGNSA. CDR3 DNA sequence: TGTGCCAGCAGCTTTCTACAGAATAATTCACCCCTCCACTTT. Translating it yields CASSFLQNNSPLHF.

This rearrangement joins TRBV3-1 (or the pseudogene TRBV3-2) to TRBJ2-3; 16 nucleotides agree with TRBD2. This CDR3 contains 17 residues. V was pared by 4 bases and J by 4 bases, with 5 bases of the junction left unmatched. In germline, CDR1 is LGHDT, CDR2 YNNKEL (reference sequence). The CDR3 spells CASSLPGTSGGADTQYF. The CDR3, as DNA: TGTGCCAGCAGCCTGCCCGGGACTAGCGGGGGGGCAGATACGCAGTATTTT.

The chain uses TRBV30 and TRBJ1-6; D might be TRBD1 (5 bases). In germline, CDR1 is GTSNPN, CDR2 SVGIG (reference sequence). The length of the CDR3 is 14 residues. V shed 5 bases and J shed 6 bases, with 14 bases lying between them. As DNA, the CDR3 is TGTGCCTGGTCTTTCCAGGGAGGTAATTCACCCCTCCACTTT. Its protein product is CAWSFQGGNSPLHF.

The V call is TRBV27, the J call TRBJ2-7; TRBD1 matches 7 bases. With V trimmed by 3 bases and J by 5 bases, 19 bases remained unmatched. The CDR3 consists of 18 residues. Germline V gene sequence: CDR1 MNHEY, CDR2 SMNVEV (reference sequence). CDR3 nucleotide sequence: TGTGCCAGCAGTTTTCGGGTCGCTGGACCTGACAGGGCCGACGAGCAGTACTTC. Its protein is CASSFRVAGPDRADEQYF.

The gene calls are TRBV5-4 and TRBJ2-5; TRBD1 matches at 10 bases. The V segment lost 7 bases and the J segment 2 bases; nucleotides outside the gene matches: 8. CDR3 length equals 15 residues. Germline V gene sequence: CDR1 SGHNT, CDR2 YYREEE (reference sequence). CDR3 loop: CASEDRGGAQETQYF. The CDR3 coding sequence is TGTGCCAGCGAGGACAGGGGGGGGGCACAAGAGACCCAGTACTTC.

In nucleotides, the CDR3 is TGTGCCAGCAGCTCCTGGACAGGCGTGGGTAGCGAGCAGTACTTC. Translating gives CASSSWTGVGSEQYF. The chain has TRBV11-1 and TRBJ2-7; 7 bases are shared with TRBD1. V trimming: 4 bases; J trimming: 6 bases; junction bases outside the gene matches: 12. CDR1 is SGHAT, CDR2 FQDESV, per germline (reference sequence). There are 15 residues in the CDR3.

The chain recombines TRBV5-5 with TRBJ2-7, with TRBD2 matching over 12 bases. The CDR3 runs 18 residues. Germline V gene data show CDR1 as SGHKS and CDR2 as YYEKEE (reference sequence). Losses at the gene ends were 0 bases for V and 3 bases for J; bases not matched to a gene: 10. CDR3: CASSLEYLAGGTRYEQYF. The CDR3 DNA sequence: TGTGCCAGCAGCTTGGAATACCTAGCGGGAGGGACACGCTACGAGCAGTACTTC.

The chain is built from TRBV19 and TRBJ1-2; TRBD1 is a possible D gene (5 bases). Trimming shortened V by 3 bases and J by 1 base, and 9 bases separated the two germline ends. Germline V CDR1 and CDR2: LNHDA, SQIVND (reference sequence). The CDR3 covers 14 residues. As DNA, the CDR3 is TGTGCCAGTAGTATGGATGACAGTAACTATGGCTACACCTTC. Its translation: CASSMDDSNYGYTF.

This clone is a singleton in its sample. The gene calls are TRBV5-4 and TRBJ2-1; TRBD2 agrees at 7 bases. CDR1 and CDR2 (germline): SGHNT, YYREEE (reference sequence). The CDR3 runs 19 residues. Trimming took 1 base from V and 0 from J; bases not matched to a gene: 13. CDR3 region: CASSLWSSGPWSSYNEQFF. The CDR3 DNA follows: TGTGCCAGCAGCTTGTGGTCTAGCGGTCCCTGGAGCTCCTACAATGAGCAGTTCTTC.

For the CDR3, the DNA is TGCGCCAGCAGTTATATAGGGGCTGGGGCCAACGTCCTGACTTTC. Its translation: CASSYIGAGANVLTF. The chain links TRBV5-1 to TRBJ2-6, with D possibly TRBD1 on 5 matching bases. This CDR3 contains 15 residues. Trimming left V 5 bases short and J 2 bases short, with 11 bases between. CDR1 and CDR2 (germline): SGHRS, YFSETQ.

The chain couples TRBV2 to TRBJ2-7, with 8 bases identical to TRBD1. The CDR3 is 15 residues long. Trimming cost V 0 bases and J 2 bases; bases outside gene matches: 3. Germline-derived CDR1 and CDR2 are SNHLY and FYNNEI. The CDR3 loop reads CASSEAYRGTYEQYF. CDR3 coding DNA: TGTGCCAGCAGTGAAGCTTACAGGGGGACCTACGAGCAGTACTTC.

This clone was counted a few times. The V and J genes are TRBV30 and TRBJ1-1; D is unresolved. Deletions cut 3 bases from V and 0 bases from J, with 11 bases between. Germline V gives CDR1 GTSNPN, CDR2 SVGIG (reference sequence). The length of the CDR3 is 14 residues. CDR3 coding DNA: TGTGCCTGGAGCTCAGGACTCATGAACACTGAAGCTTTCTTT. Translation: CAWSSGLMNTEAFF.

The chain links TRBV3-1 (or the pseudogene TRBV3-2) to TRBJ2-5, with TRBD2 matching 9 bases. The CDR3 consists of 16 residues. Trimming at V came to 2 bases and at J to 5 bases, leaving 9 bases not matched to a gene. The germline V gene encodes CDR1 LGHDT and CDR2 YNNKEL (reference sequence). The CDR3 reads CASSQLAAGGPETQYF. DNA for the CDR3: TGTGCCAGCAGCCAACTAGCGGCGGGGGGGCCGGAGACCCAGTACTTC.

This chain uses TRBV24-1 with TRBJ2-1; no reliable D call. CDR3 length equals 14 residues. The germline CDR1 and CDR2 sequences are KGHDR and SFDVKD. The ends were cut back, 5 bases at V and 4 bases at J, with 11 bases in the middle. The CDR3 region has the DNA TGTGCCACCAGTGGGAGCCCCGTTTACAATGAGCAGTTCTTC. Translated, it gives CATSGSPVYNEQFF.

This chain links TRBV5-6 with TRBJ2-6, with a possible D match to TRBD1 (6 bases). CDR3 length equals 16 residues. The V and J ends lost 0 bases and 2 bases respectively, with 9 bases between them. Per germline, CDR1 SGHDT and CDR2 YYEEEE. The CDR3 here is CASSLDREPGANVLTF. The CDR3, as DNA: TGTGCCAGCAGCTTGGACAGGGAACCTGGGGCCAACGTCCTGACTTTC.

This clone came up a few times. V usage is TRBV5-4 and J usage is TRBJ2-7; D remains unclear. V lost 0 bases and J lost 2, with 9 bases in between. From germline, CDR1 is SGHNT and CDR2 YYREEE (reference sequence). The CDR3 length is 14 residues. CDR3 sequence (DNA): TGTGCCAGCAGCTTGGACGGTCAGGCCTACGAGCAGTACTTC. Amino acid sequence: CASSLDGQAYEQYF.

CDR3 sequence (DNA): TGCGCCAGCAGCCATCCTGGGGGCAACAATGAGCAGTTCTTC. It yields the protein CASSHPGGNNEQFF. The chain employs TRBV5-1 and TRBJ2-1; D is perhaps TRBD1 (6 bases). The V gene lost 4 bases and the J gene lost 5 bases, with 13 bases spanning the gap. The germline V gene has CDR1 SGHRS and CDR2 YFSETQ. The CDR3 runs 14 residues. Filled out from reference TRBV5-1 and TRBJ2-1, the complete variable domain reads KAGVTQTPRYLIKTRGQQVTLSCSPISGHRSVSWYQQTPGQGLQFLFEYFSETQRNKGNFPGRFSGRQFSNSRSEMNVSTLELGDSALYLCASSHPGGNNEQFFGPGTRLTVL.

The chain joins TRBV7-2 to TRBJ2-3, with D possibly matching TRBD2 (6 bases). CDR1 and CDR2 from the germline V gene are SGHTA and FQGNSA. The CDR3 totals 16 residues. V was cut by 0 bases and J by 2 bases, with 12 bases left in between. The CDR3 region has the DNA TGTGCCAGCAGCTTAGCGGGCGGGACCGCCACAGATACGCAGTATTTT. This translates into CASSLAGGTATDTQYF.

This chain connects TRBV5-1 to TRBJ2-2, with 8 bases that match TRBD2. V dropped 4 bases and J dropped 0; count of bases not matched to a gene: 5. The CDR3 covers 16 residues. The germline V gene has CDR1 SGHRS and CDR2 YFSETQ. This CDR3 is CASSLSGSANTGELFF. In DNA, the CDR3 is TGCGCCAGCAGCCTAAGCGGGAGCGCGAACACCGGGGAGCTGTTTTTT.